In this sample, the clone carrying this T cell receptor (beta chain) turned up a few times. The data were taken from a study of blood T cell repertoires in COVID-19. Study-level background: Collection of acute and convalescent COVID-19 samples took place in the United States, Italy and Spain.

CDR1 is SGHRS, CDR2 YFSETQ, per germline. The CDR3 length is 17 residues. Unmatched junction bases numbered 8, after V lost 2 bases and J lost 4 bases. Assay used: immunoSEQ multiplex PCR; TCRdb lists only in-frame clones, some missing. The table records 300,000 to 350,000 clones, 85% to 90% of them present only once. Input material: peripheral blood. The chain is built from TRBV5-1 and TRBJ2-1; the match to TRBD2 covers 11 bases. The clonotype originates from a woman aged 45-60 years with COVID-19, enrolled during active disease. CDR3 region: CASSFIKGLAGYNEQFF. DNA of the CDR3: TGCGCCAGCAGCTTTATAAAAGGACTAGCGGGTTACAATGAGCAGTTCTTC. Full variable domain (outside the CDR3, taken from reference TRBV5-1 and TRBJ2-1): KAGVTQTPRYLIKTRGQQVTLSCSPISGHRSVSWYQQTPGQGLQFLFEYFSETQRNKGNFPGRFSGRQFSNSRSEMNVSTLELGDSALYLCASSFIKGLAGYNEQFFGPGTRLTVL.